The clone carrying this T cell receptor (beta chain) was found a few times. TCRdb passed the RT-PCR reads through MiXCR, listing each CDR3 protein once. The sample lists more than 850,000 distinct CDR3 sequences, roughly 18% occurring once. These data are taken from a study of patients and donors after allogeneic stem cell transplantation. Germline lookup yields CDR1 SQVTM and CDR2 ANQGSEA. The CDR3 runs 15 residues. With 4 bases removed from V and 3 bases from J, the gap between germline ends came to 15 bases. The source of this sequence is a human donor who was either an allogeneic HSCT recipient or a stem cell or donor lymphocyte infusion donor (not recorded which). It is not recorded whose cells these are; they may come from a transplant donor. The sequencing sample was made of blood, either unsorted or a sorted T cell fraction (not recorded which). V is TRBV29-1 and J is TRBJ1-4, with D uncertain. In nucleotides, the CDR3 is TGCAGCGTTGGACTCTATTCGGGAGCTAATGAAAAACTGTTTTTT. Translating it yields CSVGLYSGANEKLFF.